The present T cell receptor beta chain was sequenced within a study of blood T cell repertoires in COVID-19. On the study more broadly: Acute-phase and convalescent COVID-19 samples originated in the United States, Italy and Spain. PBMCs, B-cell-depleted T cells, or T cells provided the cDNA or gDNA that made up the material.

V was shortened by 1 base and J by 3 bases, with 6 bases between the two germline ends. The CDR3 runs 13 residues. Per the authors' pipeline: Quantification of nucleated cells was approximated via reference gene primer amplification. Only in-frame clones appear in the TCRdb table, and some are missing; sequencing was by immunoSEQ multiplex PCR. Clonal size and the V and J genes are those of that table, whereas D and trimming came from the DNA. Among about 290,000 clones listed, around 81% were seen once. What was sequenced was peripheral blood. The clonotype comes from a woman in her forties or fifties with active or convalescent COVID-19. The chain joins TRBV12-3 or TRBV12-4 to TRBJ1-1; D gene unclear. CDR3: CASSLEQYTEAFF. The CDR3 DNA reads TGTGCCAGCAGTTTAGAACAATACACTGAAGCTTTCTTT.